The source of this TCR beta chain is a study of regulatory T cells in long-lasting Graves disease. CDR3-region Arm-PCR and iRepertoire HTBI primers produced the TCR beta libraries. A single record per CDR3 protein comes from TCRdb applying MiXCR to the multiplex PCR reads. The table shows 500,000 or so distinct CDR3 sequences, with 15% to 20% occurring only once. The time point denotes: newly diagnosed GD, antithyroid drugs for less than 3 months. PBMC-extracted RNA yielded the TCR library. CDR3 length equals 13 residues. V gave up 6 bases and J gave up 0 bases, with 12 bases separating them. CDR1 is GTSNPN and CDR2 is SVGIG in the germline V gene (reference sequence). This clonotype appeared many times. This same sample was also part of a study on T cells in Graves' hyperthyroidism and ophthalmopathy. From that second work: With the HTBI primer set, the TCR CDR3 went through a first round of RT-PCR.

This specimen consisted of peripheral blood mononuclear cells (PBMCs), obtained at new diagnosis, from a patient treated with antithyroid drugs. V and J are TRBV30 and TRBJ2-7; no reliable D call. The origin of this receptor is a man in his forties with Graves disease. CDR3 region: CACHGLSSYEQYF. The CDR3 DNA sequence: TGTGCCTGCCATGGCCTGAGCTCCTACGAGCAGTACTTC. The complete variable domain, with remaining parts taken from reference TRBV30 and TRBJ2-7, reads SQTIHQWPATLVQPVGSPLSLECTVEGTSNPNLYWYRQAAGRGLQLLFYSVGIGQISSEVPQNLSASRPQDRQFILSSKKLLLSDSGFYLCACHGLSSYEQYFGPGTRLTVT.